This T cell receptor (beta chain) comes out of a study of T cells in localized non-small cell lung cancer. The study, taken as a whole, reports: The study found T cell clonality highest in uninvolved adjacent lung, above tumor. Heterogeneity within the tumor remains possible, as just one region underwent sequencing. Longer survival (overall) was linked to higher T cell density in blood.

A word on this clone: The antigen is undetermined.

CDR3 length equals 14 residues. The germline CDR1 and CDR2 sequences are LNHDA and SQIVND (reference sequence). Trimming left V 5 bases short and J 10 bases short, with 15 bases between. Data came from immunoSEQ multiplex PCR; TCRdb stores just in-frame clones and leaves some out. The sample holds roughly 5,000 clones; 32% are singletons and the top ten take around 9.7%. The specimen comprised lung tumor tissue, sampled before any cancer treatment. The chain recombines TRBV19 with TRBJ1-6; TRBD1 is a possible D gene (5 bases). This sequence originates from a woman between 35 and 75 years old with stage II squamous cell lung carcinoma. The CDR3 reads CASSVGPQDSPLHF. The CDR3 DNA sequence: TGTGCCAGTAGTGTGGGACCTCAGGACTCACCCCTCCACTTT. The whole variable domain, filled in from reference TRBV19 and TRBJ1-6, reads DGGITQSPKYLFRKEGQNVTLSCEQNLNHDAMYWYRQDPGQGLRLIYYSQIVNDFQKGDIAEGYSVSREKKESFPLTVTSAQKNPTAFYLCASSVGPQDSPLHFGNGTRLTVT.